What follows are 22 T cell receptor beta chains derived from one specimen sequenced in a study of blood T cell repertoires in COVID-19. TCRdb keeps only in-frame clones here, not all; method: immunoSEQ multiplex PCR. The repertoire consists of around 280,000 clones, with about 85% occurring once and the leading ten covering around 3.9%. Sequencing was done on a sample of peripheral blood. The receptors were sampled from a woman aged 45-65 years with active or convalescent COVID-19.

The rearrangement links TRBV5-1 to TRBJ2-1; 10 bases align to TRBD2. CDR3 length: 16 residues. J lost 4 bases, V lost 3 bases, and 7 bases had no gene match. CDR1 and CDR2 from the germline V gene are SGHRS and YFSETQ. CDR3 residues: CASSSGTSAPYNEQFF. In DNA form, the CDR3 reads TGCGCCAGCAGCTCCGGGACTAGCGCGCCGTACAATGAGCAGTTCTTC.

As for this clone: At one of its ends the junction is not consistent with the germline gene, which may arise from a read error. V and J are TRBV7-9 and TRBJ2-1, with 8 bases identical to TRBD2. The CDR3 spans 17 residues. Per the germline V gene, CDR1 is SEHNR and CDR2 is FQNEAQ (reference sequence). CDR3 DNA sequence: TGTGCCAGCAGCGTAGCGGGGCGAAAAAGCTCCTACAATGAGCAGTTCTTC. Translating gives CASSVAGRKSSYNEQFF. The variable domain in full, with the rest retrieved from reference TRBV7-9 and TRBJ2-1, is DTGVSQNPRHKITKRGQNVTFRCDPISEHNRLYWYRQTLGQGPEFLTYFQNEAQLEKSRLLSDRFSAERPKGSFSTLEIQRTEQGDSAMYLCASSVAGRKSSYNEQFFGPGTRLTVL.

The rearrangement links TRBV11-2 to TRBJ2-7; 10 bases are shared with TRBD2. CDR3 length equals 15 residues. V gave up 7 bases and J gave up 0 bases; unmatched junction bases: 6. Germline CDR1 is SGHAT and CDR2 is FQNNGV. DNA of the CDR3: TGTGCCAGCAAACTAGCGGGAACAATCTCCTACGAGCAGTACTTC. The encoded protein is CASKLAGTISYEQYF.

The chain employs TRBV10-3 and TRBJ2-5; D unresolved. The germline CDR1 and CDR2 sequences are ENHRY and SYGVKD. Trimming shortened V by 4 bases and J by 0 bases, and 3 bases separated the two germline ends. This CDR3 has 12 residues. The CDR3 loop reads CAISAYQETQYF. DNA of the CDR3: TGTGCCATCAGTGCTTACCAAGAGACCCAGTACTTC.

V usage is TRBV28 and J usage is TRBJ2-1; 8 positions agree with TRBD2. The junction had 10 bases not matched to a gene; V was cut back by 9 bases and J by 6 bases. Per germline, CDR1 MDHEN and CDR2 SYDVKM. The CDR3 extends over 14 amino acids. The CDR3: CASSSSGRANEQFF. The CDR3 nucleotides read TGTGCCAGTTCCTCTTCCGGGAGGGCCAATGAGCAGTTCTTC.

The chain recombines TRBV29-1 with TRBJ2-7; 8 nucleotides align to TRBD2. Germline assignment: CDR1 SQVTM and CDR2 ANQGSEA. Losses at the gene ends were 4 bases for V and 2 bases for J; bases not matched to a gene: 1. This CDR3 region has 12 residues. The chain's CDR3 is CSVVGLAYEQYF. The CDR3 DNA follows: TGCAGCGTTGTGGGACTAGCCTACGAGCAGTACTTC.

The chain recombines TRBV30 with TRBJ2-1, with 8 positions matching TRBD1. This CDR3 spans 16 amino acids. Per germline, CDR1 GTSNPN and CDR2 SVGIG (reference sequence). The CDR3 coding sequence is TGTGCTGGGCGGGGCAGGGGGCCCGTTTCCTACAATGAGCAGTTCTTC. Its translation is CAGRGRGPVSYNEQFF.

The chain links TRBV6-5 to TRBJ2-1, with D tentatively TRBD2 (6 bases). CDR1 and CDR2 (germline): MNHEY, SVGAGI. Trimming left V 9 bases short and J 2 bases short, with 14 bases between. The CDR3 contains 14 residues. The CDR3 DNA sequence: TGTGCCAGTCATGCGGGAAGCGCCTACAATGAGCAGTTCTTC. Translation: CASHAGSAYNEQFF.

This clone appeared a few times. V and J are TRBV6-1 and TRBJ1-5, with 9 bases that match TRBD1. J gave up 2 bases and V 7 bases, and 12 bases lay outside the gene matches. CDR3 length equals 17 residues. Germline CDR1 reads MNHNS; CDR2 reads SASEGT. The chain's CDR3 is CASIEDRGRAGNQPQHF. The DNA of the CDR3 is TGTGCCAGCATTGAGGACAGGGGACGCGCGGGCAATCAGCCCCAGCATTTT.

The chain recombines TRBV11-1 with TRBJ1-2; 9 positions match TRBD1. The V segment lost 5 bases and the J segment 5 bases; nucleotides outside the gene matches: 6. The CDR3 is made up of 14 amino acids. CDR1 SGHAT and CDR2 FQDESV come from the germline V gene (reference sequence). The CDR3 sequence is CASSPGTGNYGYTF. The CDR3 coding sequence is TGTGCCAGCAGCCCCGGGACAGGGAATTATGGCTACACCTTC.

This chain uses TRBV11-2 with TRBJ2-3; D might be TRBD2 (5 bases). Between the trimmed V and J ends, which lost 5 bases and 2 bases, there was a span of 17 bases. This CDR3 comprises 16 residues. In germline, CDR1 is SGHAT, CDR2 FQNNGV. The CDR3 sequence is CASSVTIARVTDTQYF. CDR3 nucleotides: TGTGCCAGCAGCGTGACCATAGCGCGGGTCACAGATACGCAGTATTTT.

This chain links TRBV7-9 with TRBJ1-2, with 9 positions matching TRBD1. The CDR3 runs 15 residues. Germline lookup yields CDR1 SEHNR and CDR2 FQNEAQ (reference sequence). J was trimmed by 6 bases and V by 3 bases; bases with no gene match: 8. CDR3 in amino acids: CASSFRDRVSNGYTF. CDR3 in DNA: TGTGCCAGCAGCTTCCGGGACAGGGTATCCAATGGCTACACCTTC. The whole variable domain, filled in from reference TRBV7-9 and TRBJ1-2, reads DTGVSQNPRHKITKRGQNVTFRCDPISEHNRLYWYRQTLGQGPEFLTYFQNEAQLEKSRLLSDRFSAERPKGSFSTLEIQRTEQGDSAMYLCASSFRDRVSNGYTFGSGTRLTVV.

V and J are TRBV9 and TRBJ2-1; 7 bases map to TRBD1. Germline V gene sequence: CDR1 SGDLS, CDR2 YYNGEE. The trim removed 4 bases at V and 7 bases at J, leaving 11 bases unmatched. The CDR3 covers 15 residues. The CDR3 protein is CASSSNRGGSNEQFF. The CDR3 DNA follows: TGTGCCAGCAGCAGTAACAGGGGTGGCTCTAATGAGCAGTTCTTC. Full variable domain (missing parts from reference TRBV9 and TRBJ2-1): DSGVTQTPKHLITATGQRVTLRCSPRSGDLSVYWYQQSLDQGLQFLIQYYNGEERAKGNILERFSAQQFPDLHSELNLSSLELGDSALYFCASSSNRGGSNEQFFGPGTRLTVL.

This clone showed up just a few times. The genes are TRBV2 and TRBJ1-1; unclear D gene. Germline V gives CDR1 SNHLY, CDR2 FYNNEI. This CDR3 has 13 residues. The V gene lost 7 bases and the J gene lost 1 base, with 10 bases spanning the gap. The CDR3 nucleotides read TGTGCCAGCAATCGCGGGTGGAACACTGAAGCTTTCTTT. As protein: CASNRGWNTEAFF.

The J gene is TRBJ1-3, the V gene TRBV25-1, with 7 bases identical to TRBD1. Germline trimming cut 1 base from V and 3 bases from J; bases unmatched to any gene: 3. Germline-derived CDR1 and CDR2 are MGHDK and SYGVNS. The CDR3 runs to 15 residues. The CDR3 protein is CASSESRQGGNTIYF. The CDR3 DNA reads TGTGCCAGCAGTGAATCACGACAGGGTGGAAACACCATATATTTT.

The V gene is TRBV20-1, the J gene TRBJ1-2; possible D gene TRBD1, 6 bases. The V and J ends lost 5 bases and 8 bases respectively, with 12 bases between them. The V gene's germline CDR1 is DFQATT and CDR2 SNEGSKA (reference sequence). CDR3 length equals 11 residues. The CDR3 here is CSAAHREGYTF. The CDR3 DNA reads TGCAGTGCTGCCCACAGGGAAGGCTACACCTTC.

The CDR3 DNA reads as TGTGCCAGCAGCCGCGAAGGGGATTCACCCCTCCACTTT. Translating it yields CASSREGDSPLHF. The chain links TRBV5-5 to TRBJ1-6; the D gene is possibly TRBD1 (5 bases). CDR1 SGHKS and CDR2 YYEKEE come from the germline V gene (reference sequence). The CDR3 has 13 residues. Trimming shortened V by 4 bases and J by 8 bases, and 10 bases separated the two germline ends.

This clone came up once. The CDR3 reads CATSRTGRSGANVLTF. CDR3 coding DNA: TGTGCCACCAGCAGGACAGGGAGGTCTGGGGCCAACGTCCTGACTTTC. J is TRBJ2-6 and V is TRBV15; tentatively, D is TRBD1 (7 bases). The CDR3 has 16 amino acids. Germline CDR1 and CDR2: LNHNV and YYDKDF (reference sequence). V was clipped by 3 bases and J by 1 base, with 10 bases between them.

The CDR3 bases are TGTGCCAGCAGTTACCGCAGGGTGACTGAAGCTTTCTTT. This codes for CASSYRRVTEAFF. The chain joins TRBV6-5 to TRBJ1-1; the D gene is possibly TRBD1 (5 bases). CDR3 length: 13 residues. The V gene lost 2 bases and the J gene lost 5 bases, with 9 bases spanning the gap. Germline values: CDR1 MNHEY, CDR2 SVGAGI.

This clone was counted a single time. The DNA of the CDR3 is TGTGCCAGTGCCTCACTAGCGGGAGCCGGGGAGCTGTTTTTT. Its translation is CASASLAGAGELFF. The V gene is TRBV19, the J gene TRBJ2-2; 11 bases match TRBD2. The germline V gene encodes CDR1 LNHDA and CDR2 SQIVND (reference sequence). The CDR3 is made up of 14 amino acids. The V segment lost 8 bases and the J segment 6 bases; nucleotides outside the gene matches: 5.

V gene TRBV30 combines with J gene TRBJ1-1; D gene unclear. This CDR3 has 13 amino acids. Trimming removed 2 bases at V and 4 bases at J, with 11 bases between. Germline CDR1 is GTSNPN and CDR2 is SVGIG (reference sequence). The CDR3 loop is CAWSSGSGTEAFF. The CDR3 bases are TGTGCCTGGAGTTCGGGGAGCGGCACTGAAGCTTTCTTT.

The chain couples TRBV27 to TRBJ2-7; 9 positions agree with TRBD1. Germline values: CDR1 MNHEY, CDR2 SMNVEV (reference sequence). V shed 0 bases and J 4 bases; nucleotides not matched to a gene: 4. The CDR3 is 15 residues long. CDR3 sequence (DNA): TGTGCCAGCAGTTTATCGACAGGGGGAATGTACGAGCAGTACTTC. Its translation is CASSLSTGGMYEQYF.